These 9 T cell receptor beta chains were sequenced from one sample in a study of shared clonotypes between healthy human individuals. Method: immunoSEQ multiplex PCR; TCRdb's copy keeps in-frame clones and lacks some. The sample records about 770,000 clones, just under 75% being singletons. The specimen sequenced was memory CD4+ T cells sorted from blood. This sample's subset: CD45RA-negative fraction. The receptors were sampled from a woman aged 25 to 45 in good health.

With regard to this clone: Other DNA sequences in the same sample also yield this CDR3. J is TRBJ2-1 and V is TRBV18; TRBD2 matches at 11 bases. The germline V gene encodes CDR1 KGHSH and CDR2 LQKENI. The V gene end was trimmed by 2 bases and the J gene end by 5 bases; junction bases not matched to a gene: 2. The CDR3 consists of 15 residues. CDR3 nucleotides: TGTGCCAGCTCACCAGGGACTAGCGGTAACAATGAGCAGTTCTTC. Translation gives CASSPGTSGNNEQFF.

The chain couples TRBV27 to TRBJ2-4; TRBD2 matches 9 bases. CDR3 length: 16 amino acids. Germline V gives CDR1 MNHEY, CDR2 SMNVEV (reference sequence). Trimming cost V 5 bases and J 7 bases; bases outside gene matches: 12. In DNA form, the CDR3 reads TGTGCCAGCAGTCCGATCCGGGCAGCGGGAGGTAACATTCAGTACTTC. It translates to CASSPIRAAGGNIQYF.

The chain recombines TRBV27 with TRBJ2-7; D not certain. The CDR3 totals 15 residues. The V end was cut by 6 bases, the J end by 3 bases, with 18 bases between. Germline V gene sequence: CDR1 MNHEY, CDR2 SMNVEV (reference sequence). The CDR3 reads CASRGTERGHYEQYF. CDR3 nucleotides: TGTGCCAGCAGGGGTACGGAGCGAGGCCACTACGAGCAGTACTTC.

This rearrangement joins TRBV18 to TRBJ2-3, with D unclear. Trimming pared 0 bases from V and 4 bases from J, leaving 11 bases between. Germline V CDR1 and CDR2: KGHSH, LQKENI. The CDR3 has 15 amino acids. DNA of the CDR3: TGTGCCAGCTCACCACCGCGGCCCTCCCCAGATACGCAGTATTTT. Translated, it gives CASSPPRPSPDTQYF.

The rearrangement joins TRBV30 to TRBJ1-2; TRBD1 agrees at 9 bases. Germline CDR1 reads GTSNPN; CDR2 reads SVGIG (reference sequence). CDR3 length: 15 residues. Trimming removed 2 bases from V and 2 bases from J; junction bases left unmatched: 6. CDR3 nucleotide sequence: TGTGCCTGGAGTATAGGACAGGGGAGGAACTATGGCTACACCTTC. Its protein is CAWSIGQGRNYGYTF. The complete variable domain, with remaining parts taken from reference TRBV30 and TRBJ1-2, reads SQTIHQWPATLVQPVGSPLSLECTVEGTSNPNLYWYRQAAGRGLQLLFYSVGIGQISSEVPQNLSASRPQDRQFILSSKKLLLSDSGFYLCAWSIGQGRNYGYTFGSGTRLTVV.

Of note for this clone: A read error may account for a junction end that differs from germline. The sample contains more than one DNA sequence encoding this CDR3. The chain uses TRBV18 and TRBJ1-4; 10 nucleotides line up with TRBD1. The CDR3 runs to 14 residues. Germline values: CDR1 KGHSH, CDR2 LQKENI. The CDR3 DNA reads as TGTGCCAGCTCACCGGGACAGGGGACTGAAAAATTGTTTTTT. This translates into CASSPGQGTEKLFF.

The chain couples TRBV27 to TRBJ2-2; no firm D call. The CDR3 is 14 amino acids. Trimming cost V 6 bases and J 3 bases, with 11 bases left between them. CDR1 is MNHEY, CDR2 SMNVEV, per germline (reference sequence). In nucleotides, the CDR3 is TGTGCCAGCAGCCGTCAACGGCACACCGGGGAGCTGTTTTTT. Translating it yields CASSRQRHTGELFF.

V usage is TRBV7-8 and J usage is TRBJ1-3, with D maybe TRBD1 (5 bases). CDR1 is SGHVS and CDR2 is FQNEAQ in the germline V gene. The CDR3 runs 17 residues. Trimming pared 0 bases from V and 4 bases from J, leaving 16 bases between. The CDR3 is CASSLAGGLRSGNTIYF. For the CDR3, the DNA is TGTGCCAGCAGCTTAGCGGGGGGTCTCCGTTCCGGAAACACCATATATTTT. The whole variable domain, filled in from reference TRBV7-8 and TRBJ1-3, reads GAGVSQSPRYKVAKRGQDVALRCDPISGHVSLFWYQQALGQGPEFLTYFQNEAQLDKSGLPSDRFFAERPEGSVSTLKIQRTQQEDSAVYLCASSLAGGLRSGNTIYFGEGSWLTVV.

Comment on this clone: The sample contains more than one DNA sequence encoding this CDR3. The rearrangement joins TRBV11-2 to TRBJ2-3; 10 bases align to TRBD1. Germline-derived CDR1 and CDR2 are SGHAT and FQNNGV. The V gene end was trimmed by 1 base and the J gene end by 3 bases; junction bases not matched to a gene: 1. This CDR3 spans 15 amino acids. This CDR3 is CASSLGTGGTDTQYF. In DNA form, the CDR3 reads TGTGCCAGCAGCTTAGGGACAGGGGGTACAGATACGCAGTATTTT.